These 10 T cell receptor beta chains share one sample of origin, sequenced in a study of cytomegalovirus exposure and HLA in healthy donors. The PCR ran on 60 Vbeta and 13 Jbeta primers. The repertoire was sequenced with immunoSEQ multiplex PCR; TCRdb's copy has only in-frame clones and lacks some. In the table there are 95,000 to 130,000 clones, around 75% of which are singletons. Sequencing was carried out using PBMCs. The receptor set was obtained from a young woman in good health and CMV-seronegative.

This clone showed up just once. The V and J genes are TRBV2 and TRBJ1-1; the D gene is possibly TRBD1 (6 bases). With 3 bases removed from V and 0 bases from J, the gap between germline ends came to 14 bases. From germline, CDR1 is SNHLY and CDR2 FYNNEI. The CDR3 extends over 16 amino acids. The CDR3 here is CASSDEQGLMNTEAFF. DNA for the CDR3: TGTGCCAGCAGTGATGAACAGGGCCTCATGAACACTGAAGCTTTCTTT.

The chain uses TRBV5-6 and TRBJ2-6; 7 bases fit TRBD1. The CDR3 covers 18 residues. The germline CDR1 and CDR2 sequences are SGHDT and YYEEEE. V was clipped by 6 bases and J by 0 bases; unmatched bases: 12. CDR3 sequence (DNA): TGTGCCAGCACTGGATGGGGACAGAGACCCTCTGGGGCCAACGTCCTGACTTTC. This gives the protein CASTGWGQRPSGANVLTF. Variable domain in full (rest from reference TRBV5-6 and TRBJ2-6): DAGVTQSPTHLIKTRGQQVTLRCSPKSGHDTVSWYQQALGQGPQFIFQYYEEEERQRGNFPDRFSGHQFPNYSSELNVNALLLGDSALYLCASTGWGQRPSGANVLTFGAGSRLTVL.

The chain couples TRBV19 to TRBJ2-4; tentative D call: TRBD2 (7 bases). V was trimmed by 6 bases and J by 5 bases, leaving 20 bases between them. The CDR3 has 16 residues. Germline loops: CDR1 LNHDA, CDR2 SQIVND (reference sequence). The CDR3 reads CASSTGGRGLENIQYF. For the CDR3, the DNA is TGTGCCAGTAGCACGGGGGGCCGGGGTCTTGAAAACATTCAGTACTTC.

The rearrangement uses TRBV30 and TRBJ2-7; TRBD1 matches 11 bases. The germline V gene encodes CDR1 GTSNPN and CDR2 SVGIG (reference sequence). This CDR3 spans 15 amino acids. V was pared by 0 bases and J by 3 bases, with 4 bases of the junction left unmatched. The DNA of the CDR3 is TGTGCCTGGAGTGTCCGGGACAGGGGGTTCTACGAGCAGTACTTC. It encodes CAWSVRDRGFYEQYF.

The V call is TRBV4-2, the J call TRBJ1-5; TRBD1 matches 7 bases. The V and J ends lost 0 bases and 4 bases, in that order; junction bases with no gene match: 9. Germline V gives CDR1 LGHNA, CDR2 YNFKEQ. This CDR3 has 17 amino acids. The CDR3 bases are TGTGCCAGCAGCCAAGATCGAGGGGGGACAGAGAATCAGCCCCAGCATTTT. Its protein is CASSQDRGGTENQPQHF.

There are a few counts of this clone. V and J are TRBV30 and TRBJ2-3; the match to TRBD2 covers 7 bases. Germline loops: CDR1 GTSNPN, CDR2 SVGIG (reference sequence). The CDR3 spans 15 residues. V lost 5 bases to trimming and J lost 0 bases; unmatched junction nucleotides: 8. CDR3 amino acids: CAWAGVDFSTDTQYF. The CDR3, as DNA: TGTGCCTGGGCGGGGGTTGACTTCAGCACAGATACGCAGTATTTT.

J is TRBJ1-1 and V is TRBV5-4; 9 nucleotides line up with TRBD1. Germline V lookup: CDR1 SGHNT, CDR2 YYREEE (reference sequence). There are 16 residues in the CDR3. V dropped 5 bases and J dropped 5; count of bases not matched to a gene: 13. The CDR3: CASSFWDRVIGTEAFF. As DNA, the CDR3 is TGTGCCAGCAGTTTTTGGGACAGGGTGATTGGGACTGAAGCTTTCTTT.

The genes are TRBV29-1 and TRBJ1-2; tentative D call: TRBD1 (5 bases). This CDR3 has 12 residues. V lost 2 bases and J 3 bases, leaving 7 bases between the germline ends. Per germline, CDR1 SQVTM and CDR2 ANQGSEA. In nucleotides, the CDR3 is TGCAGCGTTGAAAAAGGGGACTATGGCTACACCTTC. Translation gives CSVEKGDYGYTF.

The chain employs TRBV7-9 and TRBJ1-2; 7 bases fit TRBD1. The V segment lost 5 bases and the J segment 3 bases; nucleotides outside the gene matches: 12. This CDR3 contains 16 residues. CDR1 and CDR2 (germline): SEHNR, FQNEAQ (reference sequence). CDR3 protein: CASSRTGGTSDYGYTF. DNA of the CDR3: TGTGCCAGCAGCAGGACAGGAGGCACTTCAGACTATGGCTACACCTTC.

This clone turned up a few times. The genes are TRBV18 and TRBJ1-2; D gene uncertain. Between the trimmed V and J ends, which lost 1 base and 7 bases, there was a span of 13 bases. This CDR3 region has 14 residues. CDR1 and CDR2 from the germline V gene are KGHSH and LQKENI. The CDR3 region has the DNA TGTGCCAGCTCACCACTTAGTAAGGGAGGTGGCTACACCTTC. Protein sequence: CASSPLSKGGGYTF.